These 24 T cell receptor beta chains share one sample of origin, sequenced in a study of identical twins. TCRdb passed the 5' RACE reads through MiXCR, listing each CDR3 protein once. The data contain over 550,000 distinct CDR3 sequences, roughly 6.6% of them singletons. This sample also belongs to another study, concerning yellow fever vaccine responses in identical twins.

Sequencing was carried out using PBMCs. The source of these receptors is a woman aged 18 to 35 in good health.

This clonotype occurred a few times. Written as DNA, the CDR3 is TGTGCCAGCAGTTACTCGTTCGGGGAGACCCAGTACTTC. Residues: CASSYSFGETQYF. The gene calls are TRBV6-6 and TRBJ2-5; D unclear. The CDR3 has 13 residues. Between the trimmed V and J ends, which lost 0 bases and 5 bases, there was a span of 7 bases. CDR1 and CDR2 (germline): MNHNY, SVGAGI (reference sequence).

There are many counts of this clonotype. The genes are TRBV12-3 or TRBV12-4 and TRBJ2-3, with D unclear. This CDR3 region has 13 residues. Trimming took off 6 bases at V and 3 bases at J, with 10 bases between the two ends. CDR3 in amino acids: CASSRYRTDTQYF. CDR3 DNA: TGTGCCAGCAGCCGATACAGAACAGATACGCAGTATTTT.

CDR3 sequence: CSAPGQGYYGYTF. The CDR3 DNA sequence: TGCAGTGCTCCGGGACAGGGGTACTATGGCTACACCTTC. The V and J genes are TRBV20-1 and TRBJ1-2; 10 bases are shared with TRBD1. The CDR3 has 13 residues. The V segment lost 5 bases and the J segment 3 bases; nucleotides outside the gene matches: 3. CDR1 is DFQATT and CDR2 is SNEGSKA in the germline V gene (reference sequence).

Only a few counts were recorded for this clonotype. The chain employs TRBV5-1 and TRBJ2-3; 8 bases agree with TRBD2. Germline lookup yields CDR1 SGHRS and CDR2 YFSETQ. The CDR3 spans 16 residues. The J segment lost 2 bases and the V segment lost 2 bases, leaving 7 bases of the junction unmatched. The CDR3: CASSFGLADFTDTQYF. The CDR3 coding sequence is TGCGCCAGCAGCTTCGGACTAGCAGACTTCACAGATACGCAGTATTTT.

There are many counts of this clonotype. The chain is built from TRBV12-3 or TRBV12-4 and TRBJ2-2; D is uncertain. The V and J ends lost 3 bases and 0 bases respectively, with 14 bases between them. The CDR3 spans 17 residues. The CDR3 region is CASSFPYLLSNTGELFF. The CDR3 nucleotides are TGTGCCAGCAGTTTTCCCTACCTACTCTCGAACACCGGGGAGCTGTTTTTT.

This clonotype was seen ten or more times. The chain carries TRBV29-1 and TRBJ2-7; perhaps D is TRBD1 or TRBD2 (5 bases each). Trimming shortened V by 7 bases and J by 2 bases, and 15 bases separated the two germline ends. The CDR3 covers 13 residues. From germline, CDR1 is SQVTM and CDR2 ANQGSEA. The CDR3, as DNA: TGCAGCGCCGCGAGGGGTTCCCCCTACGAGCAGTACTTC. This sequence encodes CSAARGSPYEQYF.

This clonotype has a handful of counts. The V gene is TRBV5-1, the J gene TRBJ1-1, with 7 nucleotides matching TRBD1. The CDR3 has 15 amino acids. Looked up from germline, CDR1 is SGHRS and CDR2 is YFSETQ. Trimming cost V 4 bases and J 4 bases; bases outside gene matches: 10. The CDR3 sequence: CASSPRQGVGTEAFF. The CDR3 DNA reads as TGCGCCAGCAGCCCCAGACAGGGTGTAGGCACTGAAGCTTTCTTT.

This chain links TRBV3-1 with TRBJ1-6; 7 nucleotides line up with TRBD1. This CDR3 is built from 15 residues. The germline V gene has CDR1 LGHDT and CDR2 YNNKEL (reference sequence). The J segment lost 6 bases and the V segment lost 5 bases, leaving 7 bases of the junction unmatched. In DNA, the CDR3 is TGTGCCAGCAGCACCCGGGACAGTAGTAATTCACCCCTCCACTTT. It is translated as CASSTRDSSNSPLHF.

Many counts were recorded for this clonotype. V usage is TRBV18 and J usage is TRBJ2-1; D is possibly TRBD2 (5 bases). V lost 4 bases and J 12 bases, leaving 16 bases between the germline ends. The CDR3 is 13 amino acids. CDR1 is KGHSH, CDR2 LQKENI, per germline. CDR3 DNA: TGTGCCAGCTCACTTCCGGACTGGACCCGGCAGTTCTTC. Translation: CASSLPDWTRQFF.

This clonotype has just a few counts. V usage is TRBV5-1 and J usage is TRBJ2-4; D not resolved. With 0 bases removed from V and 4 bases from J, the gap between germline ends came to 8 bases. The CDR3 loop spans 14 amino acids. The germline CDR1 and CDR2 sequences are SGHRS and YFSETQ. CDR3 sequence: CASSLGADKNIQYF. CDR3 in DNA: TGCGCCAGCAGCTTGGGTGCAGATAAAAACATTCAGTACTTC.

The genes are TRBV28 and TRBJ2-1; D is uncertain. The V gene lost 2 bases and the J gene lost 5 bases, with 7 bases spanning the gap. The CDR3 covers 13 residues. The germline V gene has CDR1 MDHEN and CDR2 SYDVKM. The DNA for the CDR3 is TGTGCCAGCAGTTTAAGGCAGGACAATGAGCAGTTCTTC. This translates into CASSLRQDNEQFF.

In this sample, this clonotype turned up a few times. This chain joins TRBV4-1 and TRBJ2-4; TRBD1 or TRBD2 may be the D gene (5 bases each). This CDR3 is built from 14 residues. From germline, CDR1 is MGHRA and CDR2 YSYEKL. The germline V and J ends were trimmed by 6 bases and 4 bases, with 13 bases remaining between them. The CDR3 loop is CASRPGTSKNIQYF. The CDR3 DNA follows: TGCGCCAGCAGACCCGGGACCTCAAAAAACATTCAGTACTTC.

This rearrangement joins TRBV29-1 to TRBJ2-7; TRBD2 is a possible D gene (6 bases). This CDR3 comprises 14 residues. In germline, CDR1 is SQVTM, CDR2 ANQGSEA. Trimming cost V 4 bases and J 0 bases, with 13 bases left between them. CDR3 sequence (DNA): TGCAGCGTTGGGTATGGGGGACTCTCCTACGAGCAGTACTTC. Its protein product is CSVGYGGLSYEQYF.

The sample holds many counts of this clonotype. The V call is TRBV12-3 or TRBV12-4, the J call TRBJ2-5; weak D call: TRBD1 (5 bases). V dropped 2 bases and J dropped 4 bases, with 11 bases sitting between them. This CDR3 has 14 residues. The CDR3 is CASSLRAGLETQYF. In DNA form, the CDR3 reads TGTGCCAGCAGTTTAAGGGCAGGGCTAGAGACCCAGTACTTC.

This clonotype was seen a few times. The V gene is TRBV18, the J gene TRBJ2-5; 7 bases are shared with TRBD1. Looked up from germline, CDR1 is KGHSH and CDR2 is LQKENI. V dropped 5 bases and J dropped 1; count of bases not matched to a gene: 7. The CDR3 is 15 residues long. CDR3 protein: CASSTQTGPQETQYF. The CDR3 coding sequence is TGTGCCAGCTCAACTCAGACAGGGCCCCAAGAGACCCAGTACTTC.

This clonotype was observed a few times. V usage is TRBV6-5 and J usage is TRBJ1-2; the D gene is possibly TRBD1 (5 bases). V was pared by 5 bases and J by 1 base, with 11 bases between. CDR3 length equals 14 residues. Germline assignment: CDR1 MNHEY and CDR2 SVGAGI. In nucleotides, the CDR3 is TGTGCCAGCAGTCATCTCAGGGATAACTATGGCTACACCTTC. Encoded protein: CASSHLRDNYGYTF.

This clonotype turned up a few times. The chain recombines TRBV7-8 with TRBJ2-7, with D possibly TRBD1 on 6 matching bases. This CDR3 comprises 15 residues. Germline V gene data show CDR1 as SGHVS and CDR2 as FQNEAQ. Trimming removed 3 bases at V and 3 bases at J, with 15 bases between. This CDR3 reads CASSFNRATYYEQYF. The CDR3 DNA sequence: TGTGCCAGCAGCTTCAACAGGGCCACTTACTACGAGCAGTACTTC.

J is TRBJ2-2 and V is TRBV25-1, with unresolved D. This CDR3 is 13 amino acids long. Germline values: CDR1 MGHDK, CDR2 SYGVNS. V dropped 6 bases and J dropped 8 bases, with 13 bases sitting between them. The CDR3 DNA is TGTGCCAGCAGGGCCTCCTGGGCTGGGGAGCTGTTTTTT. Translated: CASRASWAGELFF.

At least ten counts were recorded for this clonotype. This chain links TRBV3-1 with TRBJ1-1; D is possibly TRBD1 (5 bases). Germline values: CDR1 LGHDT, CDR2 YNNKEL (reference sequence). The CDR3 runs 14 residues. V lost 0 bases to trimming and J lost 4 bases, with 9 bases between them. The CDR3 protein is CASSQDPGGTEAFF. The CDR3 bases are TGTGCCAGCAGCCAAGATCCGGGGGGCACTGAAGCTTTCTTT. Based on the CDR3 plus reference TRBV3-1 and TRBJ1-1, the full variable domain is DTAVSQTPKYLVTQMGNDKSIKCEQNLGHDTMYWYKQDSKKFLKIMFSYNNKELIINETVPNRFSPKSPDKAHLNLHINSLELGDSAVYFCASSQDPGGTEAFFGQGTRLTVV.

This clonotype was seen a few times. The rearrangement joins TRBV7-8 to TRBJ2-7; D not resolved. The V end lost 1 base, the J end lost 6 bases, and 16 bases lay between the germline ends. Germline CDR1 and CDR2: SGHVS and FQNEAQ. The CDR3 covers 15 residues. CDR3 residues: CASSLGGDTSVEQYF. As DNA, the CDR3 is TGTGCCAGCAGCTTAGGTGGGGATACTTCGGTCGAGCAGTACTTC.

The chain joins TRBV20-1 to TRBJ2-4; D might be TRBD2 (6 bases). The CDR3 loop spans 12 amino acids. Germline CDR1 DFQATT, CDR2 SNEGSKA (reference sequence). The V end was cut by 7 bases, the J end by 7 bases, with 14 bases between. The CDR3 coding sequence is TGCAGTGTCCAGCGGGCGGACAACATTCAGTACTTC. This codes for CSVQRADNIQYF.

V usage is TRBV7-2 and J usage is TRBJ2-2; D possibly corresponds to TRBD2 (6 bases). V gave up 4 bases and J gave up 4 bases, with 10 bases separating them. Germline CDR1 reads SGHTA; CDR2 reads FQGNSA. The CDR3 length is 14 residues. CDR3 in amino acids: CASSYLALTGELFF. The DNA for the CDR3 is TGTGCCAGCAGCTATCTAGCGCTCACCGGGGAGCTGTTTTTT.

The chain couples TRBV29-1 to TRBJ1-4; 7 bases line up with TRBD1. Losses at the gene ends were 5 bases for V and 5 bases for J; bases not matched to a gene: 5. Germline V CDR1 and CDR2: SQVTM, ANQGSEA. The CDR3 spans 13 residues. CDR3 protein: CSVRTGPNEKLFF. CDR3 bases: TGCAGCGTTAGGACAGGCCCGAATGAAAAACTGTTTTTT.

The rearrangement uses TRBV28 and TRBJ2-7, with D possibly being TRBD1 (5 bases). Germline CDR1 is MDHEN and CDR2 is SYDVKM. Trimming removed 5 bases at V and 2 bases at J, with 10 bases between. The CDR3 contains 13 residues. As DNA, the CDR3 is TGTGCCAGCAGTATATCCAGGGCCTACGAGCAGTACGTC. This translates into CASSISRAYEQYV.